This TCR beta chain was recovered during a study of PD-1 blockade in classical Hodgkin lymphoma (dated by TCRdb to the early 2020s). In terms of the full investigation: Nivolumab dosing was 3 mg/kg intravenously every 2 weeks, continuing until either disease progression or unacceptable toxicity. To define a peripheral blood immune signature of response to PD-1 blockade in classical Hodgkin lymphoma, the study combined TCR beta sequencing with CyTOF. Broad study findings and their caveats: CD4+ but not CD8+ TCR diversity rose significantly by C4D1 (p=0.0027 vs p=0.16), most apparent in complete responders (p=0.02). Lower diversity was observed in patients in whom nivolumab was started less than 1 year after ASCT, and these patients were excluded from later analyses so that confounding by immune reconstitution would be avoided. Baseline diversity similar to that of newly diagnosed patients was observed in trial patients achieving complete response, whereas significantly lower diversity was observed in partial responders and progressors. Only a single clinical trial cohort was studied, and what caused the repertoire differences, possibly disease activity or prior therapy, remained undefined. Baseline TCR diversity was reported to be lower in newly diagnosed patients than in healthy donors, and even lower in relapsed/refractory patients.

Genomic DNA was extracted with the Qiagen DNeasy kit from unsorted PBMCs and from negatively selected CD4+ and CD8+ fractions. TCR beta CDR3 regions were amplified by immunoSEQ multiplex PCR using primers annealing to V and J segments. A synthetic immune receptor repertoire was used to minimize amplification bias, and remaining bias was computationally removed after sequencing. From the authors' description of their analysis: Custom Python scripts were used to quantify repertoire diversity as the Shannon entropy index. Unsorted, CD4+ and CD8+ repertoires were analyzed separately, except for combined analyses in which CD4+ and CD8+ sequences were merged in silico. A clone counted as expanded when the clone's frequency after treatment rose at least 2-fold relative to C1D1, and clones undetected at baseline were given a pseudocount of 0.5. Clones with 0 or 1 copy at C1D1 were classified as singleton clones, and clones with 2 or more copies were classified as non-singleton clones. By matching protein sequences in sorted samples from the same patient, clones expanded in unsorted samples were annotated as CD4+, CD8+ or unknown. Wilcoxon tests were applied to paired samples to test diversity changes from C1D1 to C4D1. TCRdb provides this immuneACCESS table in a form limited to in-frame rearrangements. Some clones are lacking; in checked studies, under half of them reflect an unresolved V gene, and why the rest are absent is not known. Clonal size and the V and J genes are those of that table, whereas D and trimming came from the DNA. In this sample the table shows some 100,000 clones, roughly 91% of which occur a single time. The top ten constitute about 2% of the sample.

In the case of this clone: The antigen it binds to is not known. Within one base of it there is no much larger clone, and no base qualities were kept.

V sheds 3 bases and J sheds 1 base, leaving 10 bases between their ends. Including the terminal cysteine and phenylalanine, the CDR3 comprises 13 residues. Only CDR3 DNA remains: 39 bases, in frame from the first base. CDR1 and CDR2, per the germline V gene, are SQVTM and ANQGSEA. The time point label, read with the paper, signifies: cycle 4 day 1 (C4D1), after more than 5 weeks of nivolumab. Every trial patient had relapsed following autologous stem cell transplantation, and prior brentuximab vedotin exposure was what differed among cohorts A, B and C. The trial cohort comprised 56 patients with relapsed/refractory classical Hodgkin lymphoma whose best overall responses were complete response, partial response or progressive disease. Single-agent nivolumab was administered to trial patients in the multi-cohort phase II CheckMate 205 trial. An independent review committee assessed best overall response by applying the 2007 International Working Group response criteria. Trial PBMCs were collected immediately before nivolumab initiation (C1D1) and during therapy at cycle 2 day 1 and cycle 4 day 1. Peripheral blood was collected in 8 mL Vacutainer Cell Preparation Tubes, from which PBMCs were isolated by centrifugation and then cryopreserved.

The receptor was derived from a human donor with classical Hodgkin lymphoma. Rearrangement joined TRBV29-1 to TRBJ2-7, with the D call perhaps TRBD1 or TRBD2, as 5 bases match in each case. The sequences come from peripheral blood mononuclear cells (PBMCs), collected before the fourth cycle of nivolumab. CDR3 protein: CSVEWGSSYEQYF. The nucleotide sequence is given as TGCAGCGTTGAGTGGGGGAGTTCCTACGAGCAGTACTTC.